The 11 T cell receptor beta chains presented below share a single source sample, sequenced in a study of control samples from healthy donors and cancer patients (dated by TCRdb to between 2020 and 2021). Preparation of the library involved the immunoSEQ multiplex PCR assay. Here the immuneACCESS table is served through TCRdb, limited to in-frame sequences with V and J called. Missing clones are a known gap in these copies; in checked studies unresolved V genes cover under half, and the rest lacks a known reason. This sample has about 170,000 clones in its table, and roughly 91% of those were observed once. The leading ten clones occupy approximately 1.4% of the sample. The sequenced sample consisted of blood. The receptors were sampled from a woman in her twenties or thirties in good health.

This clone was observed once. The chain links TRBV11-2 to TRBJ2-7; D gene unclear. Trimming pared 5 bases from V and 5 bases from J, leaving 7 bases between. Germline loops: CDR1 SGHAT, CDR2 FQNNGV. The CDR3 spans 11 residues. CDR3 in DNA: TGTGCCAGCAGCCGGAGTGACGAGCAGTACTTC. This codes for CASSRSDEQYF.

The chain has TRBV6-5 and TRBJ1-2; D remains unclear. This CDR3 comprises 13 residues. Germline-derived CDR1 and CDR2 are MNHEY and SVGAGI. Deletions cut 2 bases from V and 0 bases from J, with 4 bases between. CDR3 region: CASSYTANYGYTF. As DNA, the CDR3 is TGTGCCAGCAGTTACACAGCTAACTATGGCTACACCTTC.

The CDR3 DNA reads TGCGCCAGCAGCTTGATACCAGATCAGCCCCAGCATTTT. Translation gives CASSLIPDQPQHF. The chain has TRBV5-1 and TRBJ1-5; D is ambiguous. Germline CDR1 and CDR2: SGHRS and YFSETQ. The CDR3 totals 13 residues. V lost 1 base and J 5 bases, leaving 7 bases between the germline ends.

This chain joins TRBV10-3 and TRBJ1-2; D is uncertain. The V and J ends lost 4 bases and 0 bases respectively, with 6 bases between them. CDR1 and CDR2 (germline): ENHRY, SYGVKD. The CDR3 extends over 13 amino acids. Here the CDR3 reads CAISAGTNYGYTF. Here the CDR3 DNA reads TGTGCCATCAGTGCAGGTACTAACTATGGCTACACCTTC.

This clone was observed once. The chain couples TRBV19 to TRBJ1-5; D gene ambiguous. V was trimmed by 8 bases and J by 0 bases, leaving 8 bases between them. This CDR3 has 13 amino acids. The germline CDR1 and CDR2 sequences are LNHDA and SQIVND (reference sequence). The CDR3 sequence is CASSVNSNQPQHF. Here the CDR3 DNA reads TGTGCCAGTTCGGTGAATAGCAATCAGCCCCAGCATTTT. Looking up the rest from reference TRBV19 and TRBJ1-5 gives the full variable domain: DGGITQSPKYLFRKEGQNVTLSCEQNLNHDAMYWYRQDPGQGLRLIYYSQIVNDFQKGDIAEGYSVSREKKESFPLTVTSAQKNPTAFYLCASSVNSNQPQHFGDGTRLSIL.

This clone was seen a single time. The V and J genes are TRBV6-5 and TRBJ1-4, with D possibly TRBD1 on 5 matching bases. Germline V CDR1 and CDR2: MNHEY, SVGAGI. The V gene lost 2 bases and the J gene lost 7 bases, with 5 bases spanning the gap. The CDR3 length is 12 residues. In DNA, the CDR3 is TGTGCCAGCAGTTACCAGGGTGAAAAACTGTTTTTT. Amino acids: CASSYQGEKLFF.

This rearrangement joins TRBV5-1 to TRBJ2-4; TRBD2 matches 10 bases. J lost 2 bases, V lost 1 base, and 6 bases had no gene match. The CDR3 covers 17 residues. The germline V gene encodes CDR1 SGHRS and CDR2 YFSETQ. The CDR3 DNA sequence: TGCGCCAGCAGCTTGACTGGACTAGCGGCCACCAAAAACATTCAGTACTTC. This sequence encodes CASSLTGLAATKNIQYF.

With respect to this clone: This sample also contains other DNA sequences that code for the same CDR3. This chain links TRBV3-1 (or the pseudogene TRBV3-2) with TRBJ2-7; possibly TRBD1 for D (7 bases). This CDR3 comprises 16 residues. Germline-derived CDR1 and CDR2 are LGHDT and YNNKEL (reference sequence). V lost 0 bases and J lost 2, with 14 bases in between. The CDR3 protein is CASSQDLPGGTYEQYF. CDR3 DNA: TGTGCCAGCAGCCAAGATCTCCCAGGGGGGACCTACGAGCAGTACTTC.

The gene calls are TRBV10-3 and TRBJ1-5; D gene ambiguous. The CDR3 extends over 12 amino acids. Germline CDR1 reads ENHRY; CDR2 reads SYGVKD. The ends were cut back, 2 bases at V and 3 bases at J, with 2 bases in the middle. For the CDR3, the DNA is TGTGCCATCAGTGAGAACAATCAGCCCCAGCATTTT. It encodes CAISENNQPQHF.

The chain is built from TRBV10-3 and TRBJ1-5; D not resolved. V shed 8 bases and J shed 0 bases, with 5 bases lying between them. Germline CDR1 and CDR2: ENHRY and SYGVKD. The CDR3 runs 12 residues. The CDR3 DNA sequence: TGTGCCATCTCTAATAGCAATCAGCCCCAGCATTTT. Encoded protein: CAISNSNQPQHF.

The rearrangement uses TRBV6-5 and TRBJ1-6, with D unresolved. The CDR3 is made up of 14 amino acids. The V end lost 2 bases, the J end lost 5 bases, and 7 bases lay between the germline ends. Germline assignment: CDR1 MNHEY and CDR2 SVGAGI. CDR3 sequence reads: CASSYRDDNSPLHF. The CDR3 bases are TGTGCCAGCAGTTACAGGGATGATAATTCACCCCTCCACTTT.